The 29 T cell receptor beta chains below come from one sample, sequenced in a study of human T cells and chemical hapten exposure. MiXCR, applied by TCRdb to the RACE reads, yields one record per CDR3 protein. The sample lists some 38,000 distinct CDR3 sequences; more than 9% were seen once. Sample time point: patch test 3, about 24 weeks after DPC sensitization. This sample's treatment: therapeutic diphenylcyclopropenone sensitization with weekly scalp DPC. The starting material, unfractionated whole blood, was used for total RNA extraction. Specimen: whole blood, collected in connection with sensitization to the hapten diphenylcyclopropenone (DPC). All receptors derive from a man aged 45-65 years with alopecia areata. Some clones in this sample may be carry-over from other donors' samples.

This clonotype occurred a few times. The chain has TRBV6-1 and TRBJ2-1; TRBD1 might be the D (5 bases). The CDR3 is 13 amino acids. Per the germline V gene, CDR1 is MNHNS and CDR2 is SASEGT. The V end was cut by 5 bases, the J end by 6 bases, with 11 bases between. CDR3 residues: CASSPERGNEQFF. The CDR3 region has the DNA TGTGCCAGCAGTCCTGAAAGGGGCAATGAGCAGTTCTTC.

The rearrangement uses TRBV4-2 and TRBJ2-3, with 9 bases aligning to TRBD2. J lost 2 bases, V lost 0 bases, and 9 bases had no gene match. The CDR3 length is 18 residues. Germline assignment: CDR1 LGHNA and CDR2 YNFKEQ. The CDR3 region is CASSQDTGLAGNTDTQYF. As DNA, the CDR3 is TGTGCCAGCAGCCAAGATACGGGCCTAGCGGGAAACACAGATACGCAGTATTTT.

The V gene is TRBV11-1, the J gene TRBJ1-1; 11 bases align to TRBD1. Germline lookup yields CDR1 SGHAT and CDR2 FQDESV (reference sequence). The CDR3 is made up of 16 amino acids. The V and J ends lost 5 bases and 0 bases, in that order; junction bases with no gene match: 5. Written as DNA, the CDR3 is TGTGCCAGCAGCGCCGGGACAGGGGGTATGAACACTGAAGCTTTCTTT. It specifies CASSAGTGGMNTEAFF.

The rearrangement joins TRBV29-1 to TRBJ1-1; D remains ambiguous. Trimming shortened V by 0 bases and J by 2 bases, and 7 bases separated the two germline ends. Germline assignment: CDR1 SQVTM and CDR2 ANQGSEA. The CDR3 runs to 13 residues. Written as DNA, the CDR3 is TGCAGCGTTGAAGAGACAACCAACACTGAAGCTTTCTTT. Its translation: CSVEETTNTEAFF.

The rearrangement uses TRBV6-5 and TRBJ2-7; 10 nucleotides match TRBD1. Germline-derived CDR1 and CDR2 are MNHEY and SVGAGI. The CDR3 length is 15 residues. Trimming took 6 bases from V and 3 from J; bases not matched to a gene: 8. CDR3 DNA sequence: TGTGCCAGCAGCCGACAGGGGGCGCGGAGCTACGAGCAGTACTTC. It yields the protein CASSRQGARSYEQYF.

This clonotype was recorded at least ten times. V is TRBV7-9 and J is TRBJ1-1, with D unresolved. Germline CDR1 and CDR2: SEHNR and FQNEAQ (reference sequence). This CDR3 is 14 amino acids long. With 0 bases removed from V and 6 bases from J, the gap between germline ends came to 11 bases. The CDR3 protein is CASSLALGTAEAFF. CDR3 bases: TGTGCCAGCAGCTTAGCTCTGGGTACCGCTGAAGCTTTCTTT.

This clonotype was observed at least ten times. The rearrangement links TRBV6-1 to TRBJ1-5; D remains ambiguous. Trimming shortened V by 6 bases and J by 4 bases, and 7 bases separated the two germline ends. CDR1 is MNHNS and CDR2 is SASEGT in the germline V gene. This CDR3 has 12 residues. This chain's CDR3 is CASRELNQPQHF. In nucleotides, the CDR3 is TGTGCCAGCAGGGAGCTAAATCAGCCCCAGCATTTT.

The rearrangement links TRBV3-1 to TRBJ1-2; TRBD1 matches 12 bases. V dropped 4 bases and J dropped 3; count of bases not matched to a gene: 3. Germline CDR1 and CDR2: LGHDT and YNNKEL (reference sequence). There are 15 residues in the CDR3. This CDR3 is CASSPGTGGDYGYTF. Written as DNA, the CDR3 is TGTGCCAGCAGCCCCGGGACAGGGGGCGACTATGGCTACACCTTC.

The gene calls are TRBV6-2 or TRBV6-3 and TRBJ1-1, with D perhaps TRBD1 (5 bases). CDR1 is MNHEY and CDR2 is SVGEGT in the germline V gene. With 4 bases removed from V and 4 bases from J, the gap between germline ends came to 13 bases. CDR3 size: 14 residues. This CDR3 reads CASSWDAVGTEAFF. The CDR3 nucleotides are TGTGCCAGCAGTTGGGACGCGGTGGGCACTGAAGCTTTCTTT.

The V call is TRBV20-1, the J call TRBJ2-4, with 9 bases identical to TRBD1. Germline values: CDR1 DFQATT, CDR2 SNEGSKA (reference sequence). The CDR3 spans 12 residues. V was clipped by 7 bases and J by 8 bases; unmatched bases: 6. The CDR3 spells CSVPTGGDIQYF. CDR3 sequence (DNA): TGCAGTGTCCCGACAGGGGGGGACATTCAGTACTTC.

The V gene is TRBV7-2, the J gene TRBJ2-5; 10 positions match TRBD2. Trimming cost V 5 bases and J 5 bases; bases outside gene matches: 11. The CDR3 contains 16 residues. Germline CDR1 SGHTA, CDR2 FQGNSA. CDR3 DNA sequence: TGTGCCAGCAGCCTGGGTCTAGCGGGAGATGCGGAGACCCAGTACTTC. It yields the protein CASSLGLAGDAETQYF. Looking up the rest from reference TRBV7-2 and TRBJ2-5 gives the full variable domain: GAGVSQSPSNKVTEKGKDVELRCDPISGHTALYWYRQSLGQGLEFLIYFQGNSAPDKSGLPSDRFSAERTGGSVSTLTIQRTQQEDSAVYLCASSLGLAGDAETQYFGPGTRLLVL.

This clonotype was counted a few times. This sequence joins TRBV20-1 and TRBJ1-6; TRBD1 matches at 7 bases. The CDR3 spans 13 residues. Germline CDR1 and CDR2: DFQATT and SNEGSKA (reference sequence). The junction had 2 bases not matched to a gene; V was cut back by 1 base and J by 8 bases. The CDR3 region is CSARGQGDSPLHF. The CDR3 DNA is TGCAGTGCTAGAGGGCAGGGGGATTCACCCCTCCACTTT.

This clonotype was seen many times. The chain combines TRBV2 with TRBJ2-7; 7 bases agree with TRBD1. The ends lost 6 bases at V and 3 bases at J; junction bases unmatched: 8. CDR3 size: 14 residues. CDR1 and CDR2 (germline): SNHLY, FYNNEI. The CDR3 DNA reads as TGTGCCAGCAGCGTGGACAGGTTAAACTACGAGCAGTACTTC. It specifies CASSVDRLNYEQYF.

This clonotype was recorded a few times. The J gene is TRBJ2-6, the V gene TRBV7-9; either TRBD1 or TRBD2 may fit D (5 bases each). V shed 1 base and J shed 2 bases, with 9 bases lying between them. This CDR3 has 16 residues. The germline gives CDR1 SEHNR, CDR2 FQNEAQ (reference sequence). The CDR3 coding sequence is TGTGCCAGCAGCTTAGAAGGGGACCCTGGGGCCAACGTCCTGACTTTC. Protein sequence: CASSLEGDPGANVLTF.

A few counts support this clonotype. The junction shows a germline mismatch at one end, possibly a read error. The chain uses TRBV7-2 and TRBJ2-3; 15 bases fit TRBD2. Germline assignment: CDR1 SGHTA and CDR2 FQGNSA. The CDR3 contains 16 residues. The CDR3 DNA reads TGTGTCAGCAGCCGGACTAGCGGGAGGGGAAGGAATACGCAGTATTTT. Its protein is CVSSRTSGRGRNTQYF.

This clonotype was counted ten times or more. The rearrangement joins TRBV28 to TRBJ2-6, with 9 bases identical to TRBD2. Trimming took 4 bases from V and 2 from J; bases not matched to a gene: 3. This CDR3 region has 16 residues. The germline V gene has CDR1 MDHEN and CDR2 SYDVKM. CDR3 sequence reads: CASSSAGGAGANVLTF. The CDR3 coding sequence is TGTGCCAGCAGTTCTGCGGGAGGGGCTGGGGCCAACGTCCTGACTTTC.

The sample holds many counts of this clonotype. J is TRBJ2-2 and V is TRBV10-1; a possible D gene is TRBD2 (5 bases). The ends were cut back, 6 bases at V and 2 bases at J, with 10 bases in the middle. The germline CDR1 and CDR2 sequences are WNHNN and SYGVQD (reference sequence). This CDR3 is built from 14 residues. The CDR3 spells CASRPGSNTGELFF. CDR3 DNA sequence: TGCGCCAGCAGGCCGGGATCCAACACCGGGGAGCTGTTTTTT.

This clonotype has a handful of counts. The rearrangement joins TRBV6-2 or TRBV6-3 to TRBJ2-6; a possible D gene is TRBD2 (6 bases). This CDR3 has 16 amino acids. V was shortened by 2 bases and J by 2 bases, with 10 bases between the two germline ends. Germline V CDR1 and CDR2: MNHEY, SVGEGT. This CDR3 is CASSYAGSAGANVLTF. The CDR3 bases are TGTGCCAGCAGTTACGCCGGGAGTGCTGGGGCCAACGTCCTGACTTTC.

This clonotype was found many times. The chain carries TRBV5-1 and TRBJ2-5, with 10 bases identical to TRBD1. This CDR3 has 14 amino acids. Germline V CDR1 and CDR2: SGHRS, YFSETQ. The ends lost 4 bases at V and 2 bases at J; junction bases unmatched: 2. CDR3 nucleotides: TGCGCCAGCAGCATGGGACAGGGGCAAGAGACCCAGTACTTC. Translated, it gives CASSMGQGQETQYF.

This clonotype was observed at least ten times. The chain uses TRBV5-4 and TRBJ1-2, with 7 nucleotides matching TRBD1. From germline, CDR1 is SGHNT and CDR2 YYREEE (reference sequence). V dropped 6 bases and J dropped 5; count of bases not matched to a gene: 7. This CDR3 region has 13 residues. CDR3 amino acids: CASTLQGYYGYTF. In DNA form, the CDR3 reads TGTGCCAGCACCTTACAGGGGTATTATGGCTACACCTTC.

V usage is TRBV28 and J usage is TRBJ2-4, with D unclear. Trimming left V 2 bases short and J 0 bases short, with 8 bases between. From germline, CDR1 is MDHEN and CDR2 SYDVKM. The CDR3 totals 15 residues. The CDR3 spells CASSLGVLAKNIQYF. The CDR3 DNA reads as TGTGCCAGCAGTTTAGGGGTTTTAGCCAAAAACATTCAGTACTTC.

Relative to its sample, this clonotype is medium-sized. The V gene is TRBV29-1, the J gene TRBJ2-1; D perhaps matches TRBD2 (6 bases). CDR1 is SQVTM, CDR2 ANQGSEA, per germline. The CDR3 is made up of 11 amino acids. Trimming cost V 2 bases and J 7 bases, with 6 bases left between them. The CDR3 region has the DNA TGCAGCGTTGAACTAGCGAATGAGCAGTTCTTC. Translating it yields CSVELANEQFF.

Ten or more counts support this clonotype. CDR3 residues: CASSVGWTAMNTEAFF. Here the CDR3 DNA reads TGTGCCAGCAGTGTGGGTTGGACAGCTATGAACACTGAAGCTTTCTTT. J is TRBJ1-1 and V is TRBV27; D is possibly TRBD1 (6 bases). CDR3 size: 16 residues. Germline-derived CDR1 and CDR2 are MNHEY and SMNVEV (reference sequence). V shed 5 bases and J shed 0 bases, with 16 bases lying between them.

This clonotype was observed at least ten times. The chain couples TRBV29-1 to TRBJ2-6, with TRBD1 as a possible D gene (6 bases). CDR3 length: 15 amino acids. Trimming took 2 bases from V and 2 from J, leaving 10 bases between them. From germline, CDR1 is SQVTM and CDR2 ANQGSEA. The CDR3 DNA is TGCAGCGTTGAATCCCAGGGGACTGGGGCCAACGTCCTGACTTTC. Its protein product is CSVESQGTGANVLTF. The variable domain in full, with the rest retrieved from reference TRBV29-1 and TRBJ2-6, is SAVISQKPSRDICQRGTSLTIQCQVDSQVTMMFWYRQQPGQSLTLIATANQGSEATYESGFVIDKFPISRPNLTFSTLTVSNMSPEDSSIYLCSVESQGTGANVLTFGAGSRLTVL.

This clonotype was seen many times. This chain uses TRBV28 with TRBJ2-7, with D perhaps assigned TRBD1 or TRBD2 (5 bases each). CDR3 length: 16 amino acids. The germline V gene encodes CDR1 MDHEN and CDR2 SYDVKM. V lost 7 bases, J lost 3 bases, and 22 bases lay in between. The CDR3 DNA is TGTGCCAGCACCCTTGAGGGGCGGATTCCGAGCTACGAGCAGTACTTC. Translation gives CASTLEGRIPSYEQYF.

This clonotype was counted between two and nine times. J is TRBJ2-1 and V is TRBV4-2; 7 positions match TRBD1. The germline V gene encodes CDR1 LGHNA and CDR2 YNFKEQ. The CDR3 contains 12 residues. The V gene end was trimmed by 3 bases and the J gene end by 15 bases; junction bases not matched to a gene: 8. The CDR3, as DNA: TGTGCCAGCAGCCAGGAGACAGGGCTCAGGTTCTTC. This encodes CASSQETGLRFF.

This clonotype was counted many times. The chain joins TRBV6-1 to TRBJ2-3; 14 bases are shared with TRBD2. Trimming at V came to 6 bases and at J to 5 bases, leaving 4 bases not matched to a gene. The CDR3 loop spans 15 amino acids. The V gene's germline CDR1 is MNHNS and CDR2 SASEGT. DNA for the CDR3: TGTGCCAGCAGAATGGGGACTAGCGGGGGAGATACGCAGTATTTT. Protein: CASRMGTSGGDTQYF.

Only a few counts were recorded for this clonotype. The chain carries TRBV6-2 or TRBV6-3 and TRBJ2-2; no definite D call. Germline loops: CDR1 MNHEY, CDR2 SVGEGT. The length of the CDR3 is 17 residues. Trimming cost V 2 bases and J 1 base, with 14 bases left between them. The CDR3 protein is CASSYGLTFLNTGELFF. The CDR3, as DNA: TGTGCCAGCAGTTACGGGTTGACCTTTTTGAACACCGGGGAGCTGTTTTTT.

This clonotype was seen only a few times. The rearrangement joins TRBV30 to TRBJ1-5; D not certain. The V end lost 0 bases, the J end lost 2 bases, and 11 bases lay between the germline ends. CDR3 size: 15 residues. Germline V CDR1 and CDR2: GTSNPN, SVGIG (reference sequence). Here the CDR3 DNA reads TGTGCCTGGAGTGTACCCCCTGAGGGCAATCAGCCCCAGCATTTT. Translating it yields CAWSVPPEGNQPQHF.